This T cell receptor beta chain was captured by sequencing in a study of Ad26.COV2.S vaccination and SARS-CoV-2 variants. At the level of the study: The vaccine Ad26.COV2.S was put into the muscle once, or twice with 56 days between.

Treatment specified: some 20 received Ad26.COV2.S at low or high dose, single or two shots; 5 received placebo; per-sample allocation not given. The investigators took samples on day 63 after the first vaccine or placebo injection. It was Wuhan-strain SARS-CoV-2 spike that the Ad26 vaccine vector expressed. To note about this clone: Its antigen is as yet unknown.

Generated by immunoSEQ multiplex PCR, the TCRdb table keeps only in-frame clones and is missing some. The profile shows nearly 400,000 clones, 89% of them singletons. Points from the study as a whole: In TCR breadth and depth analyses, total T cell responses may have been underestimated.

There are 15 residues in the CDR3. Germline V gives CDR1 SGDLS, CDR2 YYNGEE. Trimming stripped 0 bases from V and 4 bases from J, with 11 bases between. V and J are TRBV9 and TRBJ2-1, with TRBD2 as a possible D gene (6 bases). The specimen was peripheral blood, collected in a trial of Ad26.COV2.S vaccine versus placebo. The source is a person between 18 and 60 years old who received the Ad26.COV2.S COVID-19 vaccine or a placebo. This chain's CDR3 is CASSVGGETYNEQFF. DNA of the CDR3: TGTGCCAGCAGCGTAGGGGGGGAGACGTACAATGAGCAGTTCTTC.